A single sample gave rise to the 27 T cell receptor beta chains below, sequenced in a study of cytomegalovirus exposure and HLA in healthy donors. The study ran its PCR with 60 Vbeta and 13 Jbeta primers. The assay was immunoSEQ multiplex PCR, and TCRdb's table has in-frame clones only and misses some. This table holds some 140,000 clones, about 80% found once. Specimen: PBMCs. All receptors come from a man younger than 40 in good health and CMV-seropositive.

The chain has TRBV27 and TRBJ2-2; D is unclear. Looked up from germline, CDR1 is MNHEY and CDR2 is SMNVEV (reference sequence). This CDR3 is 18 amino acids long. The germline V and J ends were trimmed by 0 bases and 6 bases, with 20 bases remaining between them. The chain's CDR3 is CASSLSKQSRRHPGELFF. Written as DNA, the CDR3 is TGTGCCAGCAGTTTATCGAAACAGTCCCGCCGGCACCCCGGGGAGCTGTTTTTT.

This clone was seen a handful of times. The DNA of the CDR3 is TGTGCCAGCAGCCCTATGGGCAATGGCTACACCTTC. It translates to CASSPMGNGYTF. The rearrangement links TRBV9 to TRBJ1-2; D gene uncertain. The V gene lost 4 bases and the J gene lost 6 bases, with 10 bases spanning the gap. Germline V lookup: CDR1 SGDLS, CDR2 YYNGEE. This CDR3 has 12 residues.

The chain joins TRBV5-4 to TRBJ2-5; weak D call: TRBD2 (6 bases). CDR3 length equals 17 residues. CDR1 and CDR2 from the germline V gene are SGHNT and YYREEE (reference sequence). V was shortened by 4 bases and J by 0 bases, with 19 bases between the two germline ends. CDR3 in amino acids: CASSPRRAQSNQETQYF. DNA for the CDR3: TGTGCCAGCAGCCCGCGGAGGGCCCAATCGAACCAAGAGACCCAGTACTTC.

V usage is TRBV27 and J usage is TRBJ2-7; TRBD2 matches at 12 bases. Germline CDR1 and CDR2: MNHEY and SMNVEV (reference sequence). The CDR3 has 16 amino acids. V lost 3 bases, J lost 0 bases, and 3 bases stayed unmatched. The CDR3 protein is CASSFATSGSSYEQYF. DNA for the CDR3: TGTGCCAGCAGTTTCGCGACTAGCGGGAGCTCCTACGAGCAGTACTTC.

CDR3 sequence (DNA): TGTGCCAGCAGCGTAGCATGGGGCGGCTACGAGCAGTACTTC. This encodes CASSVAWGGYEQYF. The J gene is TRBJ2-7, the V gene TRBV9; TRBD1 might be the D (5 bases). V lost 0 bases, J lost 3 bases, and 10 bases lay in between. Germline values: CDR1 SGDLS, CDR2 YYNGEE. This CDR3 is 14 amino acids long.

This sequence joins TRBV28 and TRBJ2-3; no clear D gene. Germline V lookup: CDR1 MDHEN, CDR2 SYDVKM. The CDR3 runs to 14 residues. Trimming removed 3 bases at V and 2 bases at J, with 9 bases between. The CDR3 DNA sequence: TGTGCCAGCAGTTTTAACGGTTACACAGATACGCAGTATTTT. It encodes CASSFNGYTDTQYF.

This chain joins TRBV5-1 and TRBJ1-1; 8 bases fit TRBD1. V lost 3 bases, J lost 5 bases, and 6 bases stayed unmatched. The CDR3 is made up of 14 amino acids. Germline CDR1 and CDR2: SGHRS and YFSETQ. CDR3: CASSSDREDTEAFF. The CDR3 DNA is TGCGCCAGCAGCTCGGACAGGGAGGATACTGAAGCTTTCTTT.

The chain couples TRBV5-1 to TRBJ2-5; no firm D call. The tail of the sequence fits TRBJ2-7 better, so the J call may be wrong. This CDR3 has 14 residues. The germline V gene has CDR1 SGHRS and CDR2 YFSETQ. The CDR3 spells CASSLARFPYEQYF. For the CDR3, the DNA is TGCGCCAGCAGCTTGGCTCGGTTCCCCTACGAGCAGTACTTC.

The CDR3 bases are TGTGCCAGCAGTTGGGACAGGGTTTCTAACTATGGCTACACCTTC. Translated: CASSWDRVSNYGYTF. V is TRBV6-5 and J is TRBJ1-2; 9 bases align to TRBD1. Per germline, CDR1 MNHEY and CDR2 SVGAGI. V lost 4 bases and J lost 0; bases outside the gene matches: 3. The CDR3 length is 15 residues.

The CDR3 coding sequence is TGTGCCAGCAGCACGTCCAGACTAGGTCTCTACGAGCAGTACTTC. Protein product: CASSTSRLGLYEQYF. V gene TRBV11-2 combines with J gene TRBJ2-7; TRBD2 might be the D (6 bases). The CDR3 runs to 15 residues. Per germline, CDR1 SGHAT and CDR2 FQNNGV. The V and J ends lost 5 bases and 3 bases respectively, with 17 bases between them.

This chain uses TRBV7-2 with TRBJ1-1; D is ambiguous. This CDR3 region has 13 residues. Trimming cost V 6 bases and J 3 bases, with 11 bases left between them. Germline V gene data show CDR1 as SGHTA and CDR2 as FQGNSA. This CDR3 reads CASSLGPDTEAFF. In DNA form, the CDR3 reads TGTGCCAGCAGTCTGGGCCCGGACACTGAAGCTTTCTTT.

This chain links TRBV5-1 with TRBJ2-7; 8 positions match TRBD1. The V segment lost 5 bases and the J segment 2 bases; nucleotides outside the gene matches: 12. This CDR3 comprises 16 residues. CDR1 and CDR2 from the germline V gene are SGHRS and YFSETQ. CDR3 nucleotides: TGCGCCAGCAGGGGGAGTTCAGGGGGCGCAGCCTACGAGCAGTACTTC. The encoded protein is CASRGSSGGAAYEQYF.

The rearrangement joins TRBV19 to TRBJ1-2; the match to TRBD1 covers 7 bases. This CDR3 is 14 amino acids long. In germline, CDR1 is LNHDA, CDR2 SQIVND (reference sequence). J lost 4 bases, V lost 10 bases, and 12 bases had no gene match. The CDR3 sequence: CATKEVGTAYGYTF. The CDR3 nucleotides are TGTGCCACCAAAGAGGTCGGGACAGCCTATGGCTACACCTTC.

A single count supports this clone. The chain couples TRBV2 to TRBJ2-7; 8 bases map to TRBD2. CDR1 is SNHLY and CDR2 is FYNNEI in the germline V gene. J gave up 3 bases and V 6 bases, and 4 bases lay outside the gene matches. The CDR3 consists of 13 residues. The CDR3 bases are TGTGCCAGCAGCGCTAGCGGGTTCTACGAGCAGTACTTC. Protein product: CASSASGFYEQYF.

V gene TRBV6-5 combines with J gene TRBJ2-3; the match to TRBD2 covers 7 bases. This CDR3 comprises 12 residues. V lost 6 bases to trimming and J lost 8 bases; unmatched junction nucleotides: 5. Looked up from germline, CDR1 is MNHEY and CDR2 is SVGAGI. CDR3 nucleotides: TGTGCCAGCAGAAGTGGGGGGGTTACGCAGTATTTT. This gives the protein CASRSGGVTQYF.

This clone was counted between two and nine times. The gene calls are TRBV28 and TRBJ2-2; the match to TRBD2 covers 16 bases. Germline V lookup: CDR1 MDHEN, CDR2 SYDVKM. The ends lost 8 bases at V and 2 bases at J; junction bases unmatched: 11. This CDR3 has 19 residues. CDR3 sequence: CASCSVGLAGGFNTGELFF. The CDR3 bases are TGTGCCAGCTGTTCGGTGGGACTAGCGGGAGGGTTTAACACCGGGGAGCTGTTTTTT.

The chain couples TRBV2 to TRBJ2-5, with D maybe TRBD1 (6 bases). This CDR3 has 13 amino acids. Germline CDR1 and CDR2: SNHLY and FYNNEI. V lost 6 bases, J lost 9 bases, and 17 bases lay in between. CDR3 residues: CASRGGWERPQYF. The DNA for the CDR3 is TGTGCCAGCAGAGGGGGTTGGGAGAGACCCCAGTACTTC.

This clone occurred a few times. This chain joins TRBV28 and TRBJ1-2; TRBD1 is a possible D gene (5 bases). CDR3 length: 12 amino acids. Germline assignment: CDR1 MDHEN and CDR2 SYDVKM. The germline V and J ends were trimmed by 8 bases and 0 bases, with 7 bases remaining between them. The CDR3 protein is CASGAANYGYTF. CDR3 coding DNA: TGTGCCAGCGGGGCAGCTAACTATGGCTACACCTTC.

CDR3 bases: TGTGCCGGCTCCCACAGGATCCAAGAGACCCAGTACTTC. Its translation is CAGSHRIQETQYF. The chain carries TRBV6-1 and TRBJ2-5, with a weak D call TRBD1 (5 bases). V gave up 11 bases and J gave up 1 base, with 14 bases separating them. The germline CDR1 and CDR2 sequences are MNHNS and SASEGT. The CDR3 consists of 13 residues.

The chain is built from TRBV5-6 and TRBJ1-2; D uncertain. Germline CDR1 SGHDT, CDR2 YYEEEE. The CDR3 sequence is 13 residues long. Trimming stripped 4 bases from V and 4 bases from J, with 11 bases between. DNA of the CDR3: TGTGCCAGCAGCCCGTCAGCGGGCTATGGCTACACCTTC. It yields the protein CASSPSAGYGYTF.

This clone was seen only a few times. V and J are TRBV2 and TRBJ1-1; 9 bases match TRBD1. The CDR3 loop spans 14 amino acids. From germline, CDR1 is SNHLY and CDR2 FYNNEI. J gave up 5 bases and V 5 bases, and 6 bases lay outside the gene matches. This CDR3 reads CASSSTGGITEAFF. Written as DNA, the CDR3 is TGTGCCAGCAGTTCAACAGGGGGCATAACTGAAGCTTTCTTT.

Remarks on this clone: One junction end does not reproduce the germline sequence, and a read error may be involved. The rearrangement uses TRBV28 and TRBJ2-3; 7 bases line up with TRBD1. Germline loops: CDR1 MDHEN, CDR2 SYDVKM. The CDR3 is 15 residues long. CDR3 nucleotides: TGTGCCACCCTCAGAAATAAGGGGCGACAGGGCGGAGGAAATTTT. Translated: CATLRNKGRQGGGNF.

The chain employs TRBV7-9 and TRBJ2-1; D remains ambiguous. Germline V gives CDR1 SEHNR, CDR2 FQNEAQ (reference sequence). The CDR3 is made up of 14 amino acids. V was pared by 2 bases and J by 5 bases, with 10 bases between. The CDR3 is CASSLRVNDNEQFF. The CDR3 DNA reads TGTGCCAGCAGCTTACGGGTCAACGACAATGAGCAGTTCTTC.

The DNA for the CDR3 is TGTGCCAGCAGTCCAAATCGCCGGAGAAGCTCTGGAAACACCATATATTTT. This gives the protein CASSPNRRRSSGNTIYF. J is TRBJ1-3 and V is TRBV28; D not certain. The CDR3 totals 17 residues. The V gene's germline CDR1 is MDHEN and CDR2 SYDVKM. V was cut by 5 bases and J by 0 bases, with 17 bases left in between.

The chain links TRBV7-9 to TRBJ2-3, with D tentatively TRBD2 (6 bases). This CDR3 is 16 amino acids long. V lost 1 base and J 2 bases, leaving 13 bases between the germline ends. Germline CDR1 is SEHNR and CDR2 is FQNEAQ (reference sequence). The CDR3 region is CASSLGDSLNTDTQYF. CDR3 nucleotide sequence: TGTGCCAGCAGCTTAGGGGACTCCCTCAACACAGATACGCAGTATTTT. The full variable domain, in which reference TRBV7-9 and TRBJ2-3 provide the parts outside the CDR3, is DTGVSQNPRHKITKRGQNVTFRCDPISEHNRLYWYRQTLGQGPEFLTYFQNEAQLEKSRLLSDRFSAERPKGSFSTLEIQRTEQGDSAMYLCASSLGDSLNTDTQYFGPGTRLTVL.

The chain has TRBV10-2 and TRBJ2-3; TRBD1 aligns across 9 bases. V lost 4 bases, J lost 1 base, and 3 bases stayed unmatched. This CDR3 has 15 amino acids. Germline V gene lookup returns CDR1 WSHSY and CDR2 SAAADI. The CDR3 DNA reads TGCGCCAGCAGTGGGACAGGGGATCGCACAGATACGCAGTATTTT. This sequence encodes CASSGTGDRTDTQYF.

The CDR3 DNA sequence: TGTGCCAGCAGCTTTGGACAGGGCGTCATATATTTT. This encodes CASSFGQGVIYF. This chain uses TRBV11-1 with TRBJ1-3, with 8 nucleotides matching TRBD1. CDR3 size: 12 residues. Germline V gene lookup returns CDR1 SGHAT and CDR2 FQDESV (reference sequence). V was clipped by 3 bases and J by 12 bases; unmatched bases: 4.